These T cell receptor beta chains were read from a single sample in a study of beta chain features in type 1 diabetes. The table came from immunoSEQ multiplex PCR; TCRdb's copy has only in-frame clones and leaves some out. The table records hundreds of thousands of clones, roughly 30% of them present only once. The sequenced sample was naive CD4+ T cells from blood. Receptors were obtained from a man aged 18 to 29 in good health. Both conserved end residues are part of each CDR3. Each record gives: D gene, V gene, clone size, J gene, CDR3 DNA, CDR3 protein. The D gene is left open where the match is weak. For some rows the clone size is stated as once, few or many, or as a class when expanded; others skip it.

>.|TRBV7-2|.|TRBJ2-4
TGTGCCAGCAGCCCTAGCGTTGCAGTCCCTACCATTCAGTACTTC
CASSPSVAVPTIQYF
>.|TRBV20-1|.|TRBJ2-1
TGCAGTGCTATAAAGGACAATGAGCAGTTCTTC
CSAIKDNEQFF
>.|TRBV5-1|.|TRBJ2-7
TGCGCCAGCAAACGGGACGGGTCCTACGAGCAGTACTTC
CASKRDGSYEQYF
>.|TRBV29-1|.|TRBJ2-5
TGCAGCTGCCGGGCCCCGCGCGTCGAGACCCAGTACTTC
CSCRAPRVETQYF
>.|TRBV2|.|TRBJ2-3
TGTGCCAGCAGTGATGGCGTACCCCCTACGCAGTATTTT
CASSDGVPPTQYF
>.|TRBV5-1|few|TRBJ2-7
TGCGCCAGCAGCTTGGAAGTAACCTACGAGCAGTACTTC
CASSLEVTYEQYF
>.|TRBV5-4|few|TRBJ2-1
TGTGCCAGCAGCCCTAACTACAATGAGCAGTTCTTC
CASSPNYNEQFF
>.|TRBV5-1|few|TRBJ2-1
TGCGCCAGCAGGGGGGTAGACTGGAATGAGCAGTTCTTC
CASRGVDWNEQFF
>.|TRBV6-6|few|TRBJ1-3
TGTGCCAGCAGTTACCCGGGACGCTCTGGAAACACCATATATTTT
CASSYPGRSGNTIYF
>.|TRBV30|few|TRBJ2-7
TGTGCCTGGAGTGTACTAAGGGGGGACGAGCAGTACTTC
CAWSVLRGDEQYF
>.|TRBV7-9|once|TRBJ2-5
TGTGCCAGCAGCTTACAGGGGTCGGAGACCCAGTACTTC
CASSLQGSETQYF
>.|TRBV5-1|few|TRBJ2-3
TGCGCCAGCAGCTTGGGGATAGATACGCAGTATTTT
CASSLGIDTQYF
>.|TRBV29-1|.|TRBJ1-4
TGCAGCGTCAGGATTAGCGCAACTAATGAAAAACTGTTTTTT
CSVRISATNEKLFF
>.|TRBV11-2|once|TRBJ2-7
TGTGCCAGCAGCTCACAGGGTGGCGAGCAGTACTTC
CASSSQGGEQYF
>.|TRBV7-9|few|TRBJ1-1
TGTGCCAGCAGCTTAGAAGGATTTAACACTGAAGCTTTCTTT
CASSLEGFNTEAFF
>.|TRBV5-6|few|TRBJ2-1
TGTGCCAGCAGCGCCCCGAGTGGGAGAGCCGATGAGCAGTTCTTC
CASSAPSGRADEQFF
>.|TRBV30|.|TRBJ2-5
TGTGCCTGGAATAAAGGAGGGACCCAGTACTTC
CAWNKGGTQYF
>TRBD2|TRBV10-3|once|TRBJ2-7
TGTGCCATCAGTGAGCCGGGACTAGCGGCTGTCGGTAGCTTC
CAISEPGLAAVGSF
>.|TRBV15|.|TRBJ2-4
TGTGCCACCAGCAGAACAACCCCTAACCTGGCCAAAAACATTCAGTACTTC
CATSRTTPNLAKNIQYF
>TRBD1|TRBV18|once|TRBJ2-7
TGTGCCAGCTCAGTCGGGACAGAGACCTACGAGCAGTACTTC
CASSVGTETYEQYF